A selection of T cell receptor beta chains follows, all from one sample in a study of blood T cell repertoires in COVID-19. Only in-frame clones appear in the TCRdb table, and some are missing; sequencing was by immunoSEQ multiplex PCR. This sample carries about 220,000 clones, 80% of them seen once, and the ten largest clones take over 10%. The sequenced material came from peripheral blood. The receptors were sampled from a human donor in a cohort sampled during active COVID-19. Each CDR3 is given with its conserved first and last residue. Each record gives: clone size, J gene, V gene, D gene, CDR3 DNA, CDR3 protein. A D gene is named only where the DNA matches it firmly. Rows may omit the clone size; those that give it use once, few, many or a size class.

>few|TRBJ1-5|TRBV30|.
TGTGCCTGGACCCAGGAACGAGATCAGCCCCAGCATTTT
CAWTQERDQPQHF
>.|TRBJ2-3|TRBV5-1|TRBD2
TGCGCCAGCAGCTTGTCCCGGGGGGGCCTGGCAGATACGCAGTATTTT
CASSLSRGGLADTQYF
>.|TRBJ1-5|TRBV28|TRBD1
TGTGCCAGCAGTTCGGGACAGCATCAGCCCCAGCATTTT
CASSSGQHQPQHF
>.|TRBJ2-5|TRBV7-6|TRBD2
TGTGCCAGCAGCTCCATACTAGCGGGGGGCCGGGAGACCCAGTACTTC
CASSSILAGGRETQYF
>.|TRBJ2-7|TRBV3-1/TRBV3-2|.
TGTGCCAGCAGCCCGTCGAGCTCTCGCTACGAGCAGTACTTC
CASSPSSSRYEQYF
>.|TRBJ2-2|TRBV5-1|TRBD2
TGCGCCAGCAGATGGGGTAGCCTAGCGGGCTACACCGGGGAGCTGTTTTTT
CASRWGSLAGYTGELFF
>once|TRBJ1-6|TRBV28|TRBD1
TGTGCCAGCAGTTTAGGAGGGGGCACTTCACCCCTCCACTTT
CASSLGGGTSPLHF
>.|TRBJ2-3|TRBV5-6|.
TGTGCCAGCAGCCCCCGACGGGGCACAGATACGCAGTATTTT
CASSPRRGTDTQYF
>few|TRBJ1-2|TRBV28|.
TGTGCCAGCAGTTTTGGGGGGGCGACGGACTATGGCTACACCTTC
CASSFGGATDYGYTF
>.|TRBJ1-5|TRBV28|.
TGTGCCAGCAGTTTAGTACAGTCTTCAAATCAGCCCCAGCATTTT
CASSLVQSSNQPQHF
>.|TRBJ2-5|TRBV6-5|.
TGTGCCAGCAATCCCCGGGACAACCAAGAGACCCAGTACTTC
CASNPRDNQETQYF